Listed here are 27 T cell receptor beta chains from one sample, sequenced in a study of cytotoxic CD8 clonotypes in ibrutinib-treated CLL. Sequencing used immunoSEQ multiplex PCR; TCRdb keeps in-frame clones, though not all of them. The repertoire holds 200,000 to 250,000 clones, with about three quarters as singletons. Specimen: PBMCs, collected after 24 months of ibrutinib treatment. These TCRs come from a human donor with chronic lymphocytic leukemia.

The gene calls are TRBV13 and TRBJ1-3, with 7 bases that match TRBD1. The CDR3 loop spans 15 amino acids. After removal of 4 bases from V and 0 bases from J, the junction contained 3 bases not matched to a gene. Germline assignment: CDR1 PRHDT and CDR2 FYEKMQ (reference sequence). The CDR3 DNA follows: TGTGCCAGCAGCTATACAGGGGTCTCTGGAAACACCATATATTTT. It specifies CASSYTGVSGNTIYF.

This chain joins TRBV6-5 and TRBJ2-5; 7 bases match TRBD1. V lost 5 bases and J lost 3; bases outside the gene matches: 3. CDR3 length: 13 residues. The germline V gene has CDR1 MNHEY and CDR2 SVGAGI. The CDR3 sequence: CASSRDREETQYF. The CDR3 nucleotides read TGTGCCAGCAGTCGCGACAGGGAAGAGACCCAGTACTTC.

This chain connects TRBV7-9 to TRBJ2-7; 10 nucleotides align to TRBD1. V was clipped by 5 bases and J by 5 bases; unmatched bases: 6. The germline gives CDR1 SEHNR, CDR2 FQNEAQ (reference sequence). The CDR3 is made up of 14 amino acids. CDR3 in DNA: TGTGCCAGCAGCCTCGGGACAGGGGTTAACGAGCAGTACTTC. Protein product: CASSLGTGVNEQYF.

The gene calls are TRBV25-1 and TRBJ1-5; D gene ambiguous. Looked up from germline, CDR1 is MGHDK and CDR2 is SYGVNS. V lost 2 bases to trimming and J lost 6 bases, with 11 bases between them. The CDR3 consists of 14 residues. CDR3 coding DNA: TGTGCCAGCAGTGAAGCGGGGTTTTTTCAGCCCCAGCATTTT. It specifies CASSEAGFFQPQHF.

This chain connects TRBV29-1 to TRBJ2-3; D perhaps matches TRBD1 (7 bases). The ends were cut back, 4 bases at V and 4 bases at J, with 21 bases in the middle. Germline CDR1 reads SQVTM; CDR2 reads ANQGSEA. CDR3 length: 16 residues. Here the CDR3 DNA reads TGCAGCGTTGTGGGGTGGGACTTTGGACAGGCAGATACGCAGTATTTT. The encoded protein is CSVVGWDFGQADTQYF.

The genes are TRBV10-3 and TRBJ2-1; 9 nucleotides agree with TRBD2. The V and J ends lost 4 bases and 9 bases, in that order; junction bases with no gene match: 4. The germline gives CDR1 ENHRY, CDR2 SYGVKD. The CDR3 sequence is 13 residues long. CDR3 DNA sequence: TGTGCCATCAGTGTGCGGGAGGGCACTGAGCAGTTCTTC. Its translation: CAISVREGTEQFF.

This sequence joins TRBV5-1 and TRBJ2-7, with TRBD1 matching over 9 bases. Germline CDR1 is SGHRS and CDR2 is YFSETQ. V shed 0 bases and J 3 bases; nucleotides not matched to a gene: 4. CDR3 length: 15 amino acids. The CDR3 DNA reads TGCGCCAGCAGCTTGGAGGGACAGGGAAACTACGAGCAGTACTTC. This gives the protein CASSLEGQGNYEQYF.

CDR3 nucleotide sequence: TGTGCCAGCAGTGGAGGCAGCTACAATCAGCCCCAGCATTTT. This codes for CASSGGSYNQPQHF. This chain uses TRBV2 with TRBJ1-5; no reliable D call. The V end lost 4 bases, the J end lost 3 bases, and 10 bases lay between the germline ends. The CDR3 has 14 amino acids. Germline loops: CDR1 SNHLY, CDR2 FYNNEI.

The chain carries TRBV28 and TRBJ2-7, with no clear D. Germline V gives CDR1 MDHEN, CDR2 SYDVKM. With 7 bases removed from V and 1 base from J, the gap between germline ends came to 17 bases. This CDR3 has 15 residues. The CDR3 sequence: CASIPVGGGSYEQYF. CDR3 nucleotides: TGTGCCAGCATCCCGGTGGGCGGTGGGTCCTACGAGCAGTACTTC.

This clone is a singleton in its sample. Other nucleotide sequences from this sample produce the same CDR3. This sequence joins TRBV7-9 and TRBJ1-5, with D maybe TRBD1 (6 bases). The germline V and J ends were trimmed by 4 bases and 0 bases, with 7 bases remaining between them. The CDR3 contains 14 residues. Germline lookup yields CDR1 SEHNR and CDR2 FQNEAQ (reference sequence). Here the CDR3 DNA reads TGTGCCAGCAGCTCACAGGGTAGCAATCAGCCCCAGCATTTT. It codes for CASSSQGSNQPQHF.

V is TRBV9 and J is TRBJ2-3; weak D call: TRBD2 (7 bases). The CDR3 is 16 residues long. Germline V gene data show CDR1 as SGDLS and CDR2 as YYNGEE. With 0 bases removed from V and 1 base from J, the gap between germline ends came to 12 bases. This CDR3 is CASSVGRGAGTDTQYF. The CDR3 DNA sequence: TGTGCCAGCAGCGTAGGCCGGGGGGCGGGCACAGATACGCAGTATTTT.

The CDR3 is CASSESRYWANYGYTF. The DNA for the CDR3 is TGTGCCAGCAGTGAATCCCGGTACTGGGCTAACTATGGCTACACCTTC. This chain joins TRBV2 and TRBJ1-2; D remains ambiguous. The V end was cut by 2 bases, the J end by 0 bases, with 13 bases between. Per the germline V gene, CDR1 is SNHLY and CDR2 is FYNNEI. The CDR3 sequence is 16 residues long.

V gene TRBV25-1 combines with J gene TRBJ2-1; D is uncertain. V was cut by 3 bases and J by 8 bases, with 11 bases left in between. The V gene's germline CDR1 is MGHDK and CDR2 SYGVNS. This CDR3 region has 13 residues. The CDR3, as DNA: TGTGCCAGCAGTGAGTATTTGGTCGATGAGCAGTTCTTC. Translated: CASSEYLVDEQFF.

Remarks on this clone: The same CDR3 is also encoded by other DNA sequences in this sample. The rearrangement links TRBV7-3 to TRBJ1-1, with D unclear. CDR3 length: 13 residues. Trimming took 5 bases from V and 0 from J, leaving 7 bases between them. Germline CDR1 is SGHTA and CDR2 is FQGTGA. The CDR3 DNA follows: TGTGCCAGCAGCCTGACACTGAACACTGAAGCTTTCTTT. This encodes CASSLTLNTEAFF.

The genes are TRBV5-4 and TRBJ2-7; D not resolved. This CDR3 region has 14 residues. V lost 4 bases to trimming and J lost 3 bases, with 14 bases between them. Germline V gene lookup returns CDR1 SGHNT and CDR2 YYREEE (reference sequence). The DNA of the CDR3 is TGTGCCAGCAGCCCGAGGACGGACCTCTACGAGCAGTACTTC. Protein: CASSPRTDLYEQYF. Full variable domain (remainder filled in from reference TRBV5-4 and TRBJ2-7): ETGVTQSPTHLIKTRGQQVTLRCSSQSGHNTVSWYQQALGQGPQFIFQYYREEENGRGNFPPRFSGLQFPNYSSELNVNALELDDSALYLCASSPRTDLYEQYFGPGTRLTVT.

The chain uses TRBV5-1 and TRBJ2-7; 11 bases fit TRBD2. Germline V gives CDR1 SGHRS, CDR2 YFSETQ. The CDR3 covers 16 residues. The ends lost 2 bases at V and 2 bases at J; junction bases unmatched: 6. The CDR3 DNA follows: TGCGCCAGCAGCTTAGGCGGGACTAGCGGAGCCTACGAGCAGTACTTC. Its translation: CASSLGGTSGAYEQYF.

The V call is TRBV11-3, the J call TRBJ2-5; 15 bases match TRBD2. Unmatched junction bases numbered 5, after V lost 5 bases and J lost 4 bases. From germline, CDR1 is SGHNT and CDR2 YENEEA. The CDR3 length is 16 residues. CDR3 in amino acids: CASSPGLAGGAETQYF. CDR3 sequence (DNA): TGTGCCAGCAGCCCAGGACTAGCGGGAGGGGCAGAGACCCAGTACTTC.

CDR3 nucleotides: TGTGCCAGCAGCGCGACTAGCGGGAGAGGGGAGACCCAGTACTTC. This sequence encodes CASSATSGRGETQYF. The rearrangement joins TRBV6-1 to TRBJ2-5; 12 bases line up with TRBD2. This CDR3 contains 15 residues. The J segment lost 5 bases and the V segment lost 6 bases, leaving 7 bases of the junction unmatched. Germline CDR1 is MNHNS and CDR2 is SASEGT.

CDR3 nucleotide sequence: TGTGCCACCAGCAGAGACCCAGAGGGAAACATTCAGTACTTC. Its protein product is CATSRDPEGNIQYF. The chain links TRBV15 to TRBJ2-4; the D gene is possibly TRBD2 (5 bases). Germline lookup yields CDR1 LNHNV and CDR2 YYDKDF (reference sequence). The CDR3 has 14 amino acids. The V end was cut by 0 bases, the J end by 6 bases, with 9 bases between.

This clone was detected a few times. The CDR3: CASNSGANTEAFF. Written as DNA, the CDR3 is TGTGCCAGCAACTCAGGGGCGAACACTGAAGCTTTCTTT. The chain combines TRBV7-3 with TRBJ1-1, with a tentative D call TRBD1 (6 bases). Trimming shortened V by 7 bases and J by 1 base, and 10 bases separated the two germline ends. Germline lookup yields CDR1 SGHTA and CDR2 FQGTGA. CDR3 size: 13 residues.

This rearrangement joins TRBV5-1 to TRBJ2-1, with D perhaps matching TRBD2 (6 bases). This CDR3 has 13 amino acids. V was trimmed by 6 bases and J by 6 bases, leaving 13 bases between them. CDR1 is SGHRS and CDR2 is YFSETQ in the germline V gene. DNA for the CDR3: TGCGCCAGCACGGAGGGAGTGGGCAATGAGCAGTTCTTC. Translating gives CASTEGVGNEQFF.

The V gene is TRBV30, the J gene TRBJ1-2; maybe TRBD1 (6 bases). Trimming pared 7 bases from V and 3 bases from J, leaving 12 bases between. This CDR3 comprises 12 residues. Looked up from germline, CDR1 is GTSNPN and CDR2 is SVGIG (reference sequence). CDR3 sequence: CALRQVDYGYTF. CDR3 sequence (DNA): TGTGCCTTGAGACAGGTGGACTATGGCTACACCTTC. The whole variable domain, remainder taken from reference TRBV30 and TRBJ1-2, is SQTIHQWPATLVQPVGSPLSLECTVEGTSNPNLYWYRQAAGRGLQLLFYSVGIGQISSEVPQNLSASRPQDRQFILSSKKLLLSDSGFYLCALRQVDYGYTFGSGTRLTVV.

This chain uses TRBV11-2 with TRBJ1-4; 7 bases are shared with TRBD1. This CDR3 region has 14 residues. V was clipped by 6 bases and J by 4 bases; unmatched bases: 5. CDR1 is SGHAT and CDR2 is FQNNGV in the germline V gene. CDR3 in DNA: TGTGCCAGCAGGAAAGACAGGGTTAATGAAAAACTGTTTTTT. It translates to CASRKDRVNEKLFF.

The chain employs TRBV2 and TRBJ2-1, with 13 bases identical to TRBD2. Germline-derived CDR1 and CDR2 are SNHLY and FYNNEI. The CDR3 length is 15 residues. With V trimmed by 6 bases and J by 6 bases, 5 bases remained unmatched. Here the CDR3 DNA reads TGTGCCAGCAGGCGACTAGCGGGAGGAGTCAATGAGCAGTTCTTC. Encoded protein: CASRRLAGGVNEQFF. The variable domain in full, with the rest retrieved from reference TRBV2 and TRBJ2-1, is EPEVTQTPSHQVTQMGQEVILRCVPISNHLYFYWYRQILGQKVEFLVSFYNNEISEKSEIFDDQFSVERPDGSNFTLKIRSTKLEDSAMYFCASRRLAGGVNEQFFGPGTRLTVL.

J is TRBJ2-1 and V is TRBV7-9; 8 nucleotides line up with TRBD2. Germline-derived CDR1 and CDR2 are SEHNR and FQNEAQ (reference sequence). This CDR3 has 17 amino acids. V trimming: 3 bases; J trimming: 5 bases; junction bases outside the gene matches: 12. This CDR3 is CASSFSSGTRGNNEQFF. CDR3 in DNA: TGTGCCAGCAGCTTCAGTTCCGGGACTAGGGGAAACAATGAGCAGTTCTTC.

V usage is TRBV13 and J usage is TRBJ2-7; 9 bases agree with TRBD1. The CDR3 loop spans 14 amino acids. Germline V CDR1 and CDR2: PRHDT, FYEKMQ (reference sequence). The ends lost 4 bases at V and 6 bases at J; junction bases unmatched: 7. CDR3 bases: TGTGCCAGCAGCTCCGGGGACAGGGATGGCGAGCAGTACTTC. It translates to CASSSGDRDGEQYF.

The rearrangement joins TRBV7-9 to TRBJ2-1, with D hard to call. Germline assignment: CDR1 SEHNR and CDR2 FQNEAQ (reference sequence). V was trimmed by 6 bases and J by 3 bases, leaving 9 bases between them. CDR3 length: 13 amino acids. CDR3 region: CASSIRGYNEQFF. In DNA, the CDR3 is TGTGCCAGCAGTATCAGAGGCTACAATGAGCAGTTCTTC. Looking up the rest from reference TRBV7-9 and TRBJ2-1 gives the full variable domain: DTGVSQNPRHKITKRGQNVTFRCDPISEHNRLYWYRQTLGQGPEFLTYFQNEAQLEKSRLLSDRFSAERPKGSFSTLEIQRTEQGDSAMYLCASSIRGYNEQFFGPGTRLTVL.